Below are 22 T cell receptor beta chains sequenced from a single sample in a study of technical replicates of blood from several donors. The table came from immunoSEQ multiplex PCR; TCRdb's copy has only in-frame clones and leaves some out. The data contain about 84,000 clones, roughly 98% of them singletons. The sequenced material came from T cells isolated from PBMCs. The receptors were gathered from a human donor in good health.

The gene calls are TRBV4-1 and TRBJ2-1; D perhaps matches TRBD2 (5 bases). The CDR3 covers 15 residues. The germline CDR1 and CDR2 sequences are MGHRA and YSYEKL. The ends were cut back, 5 bases at V and 5 bases at J, with 16 bases in the middle. This CDR3 reads CASSRSGINDNEQFF. In DNA, the CDR3 is TGCGCCAGCAGCAGATCCGGGATCAACGACAATGAGCAGTTCTTC.

This chain connects TRBV10-1 to TRBJ2-3; 7 nucleotides align to TRBD2. Germline V gives CDR1 WNHNN, CDR2 SYGVQD (reference sequence). With 10 bases clipped from V and 0 bases from J, the junction kept 16 bases outside the gene matches. CDR3 length: 17 residues. Here the CDR3 DNA reads TGCGCCACGTCCGGCGGGAGATACGGGAGGAGCACAGATACGCAGTATTTT. This codes for CATSGGRYGRSTDTQYF.

V is TRBV18 and J is TRBJ2-4, with D tentatively TRBD1 (6 bases). Germline-derived CDR1 and CDR2 are KGHSH and LQKENI. The CDR3 loop spans 13 amino acids. The germline V and J ends were trimmed by 3 bases and 8 bases, with 11 bases remaining between them. CDR3 residues: CASSPPGVYIQYF. CDR3 DNA: TGTGCCAGCTCACCCCCAGGGGTGTACATTCAGTACTTC.

This chain uses TRBV5-1 with TRBJ2-2; no definite D call. The CDR3 consists of 14 residues. Trimming cost V 2 bases and J 4 bases, with 9 bases left between them. Germline V CDR1 and CDR2: SGHRS, YFSETQ. As DNA, the CDR3 is TGCGCCAGCAGCTTCTCACAAAGCACCGGGGAGCTGTTTTTT. This encodes CASSFSQSTGELFF. The full variable domain, with the rest looked up from reference TRBV5-1 and TRBJ2-2, is KAGVTQTPRYLIKTRGQQVTLSCSPISGHRSVSWYQQTPGQGLQFLFEYFSETQRNKGNFPGRFSGRQFSNSRSEMNVSTLELGDSALYLCASSFSQSTGELFFGEGSRLTVL.

V gene TRBV11-3 combines with J gene TRBJ1-1; 8 positions match TRBD1. CDR3 size: 14 residues. CDR1 SGHNT and CDR2 YENEEA come from the germline V gene. After removal of 5 bases from V and 7 bases from J, the junction contained 9 bases not matched to a gene. CDR3 nucleotide sequence: TGTGCCAGCAGCCACCGGGACAGGACCCTTGAAGCTTTCTTT. Its protein is CASSHRDRTLEAFF.

The rearrangement uses TRBV28 and TRBJ2-3, with D perhaps matching TRBD1 (5 bases). The germline V gene has CDR1 MDHEN and CDR2 SYDVKM. V shed 2 bases and J shed 2 bases, with 17 bases lying between them. This CDR3 has 17 amino acids. The CDR3 DNA follows: TGTGCCAGCAGTTTAGATTTTATAGGGGAACTCACAGATACGCAGTATTTT. Translating it yields CASSLDFIGELTDTQYF.

This clone was recorded only once. The genes are TRBV18 and TRBJ2-4, with a tentative D call TRBD2 (5 bases). Trimming removed 6 bases at V and 3 bases at J, with 21 bases between. The CDR3 totals 17 residues. Germline CDR1 KGHSH, CDR2 LQKENI. The CDR3 spells CASSPEPPYGDKNIQYF. DNA of the CDR3: TGTGCCAGCTCCCCCGAACCCCCCTACGGGGACAAAAACATTCAGTACTTC.

The J gene is TRBJ2-5, the V gene TRBV6-1, with 7 bases lining up with TRBD2. Germline V gene data show CDR1 as MNHNS and CDR2 as SASEGT. The CDR3 loop spans 15 amino acids. Losses at the gene ends were 11 bases for V and 3 bases for J; bases not matched to a gene: 15. CDR3 protein: CARMPGLEQEETQYF. The CDR3 nucleotides are TGTGCCCGAATGCCCGGACTAGAGCAGGAAGAGACCCAGTACTTC.

This sequence joins TRBV6-5 and TRBJ2-1; D not certain. Between the trimmed V and J ends, which lost 10 bases and 1 base, there was a span of 5 bases. This CDR3 is 11 amino acids long. Per the germline V gene, CDR1 is MNHEY and CDR2 is SVGAGI. CDR3 amino acids: CATNSYNEQFF. The CDR3 DNA sequence: TGTGCCACAAATTCCTACAATGAGCAGTTCTTC.

The chain links TRBV4-1 to TRBJ2-5; 7 bases align to TRBD2. V was pared by 1 base and J by 4 bases, with 6 bases of the junction left unmatched. This CDR3 comprises 15 residues. Germline V CDR1 and CDR2: MGHRA, YSYEKL. CDR3 DNA: TGCGCCAGCAGCCAAGCCCGTGGGGGGGGAGAGACCCAGTACTTC. It codes for CASSQARGGGETQYF.

This clone was seen only once. The chain uses TRBV6-6 and TRBJ2-7; D is perhaps TRBD1 (6 bases). Germline V gene data show CDR1 as MNHNY and CDR2 as SVGAGI (reference sequence). V lost 5 bases to trimming and J lost 3 bases, with 20 bases between them. The CDR3 runs to 16 residues. The CDR3 DNA is TGTGCCAGCAGTCCAACCTTAACAGGGTTTGGCTACGAGCAGTACTTC. This sequence encodes CASSPTLTGFGYEQYF.

This clone appeared once. This sequence joins TRBV28 and TRBJ2-2; 9 nucleotides agree with TRBD2. V lost 10 bases, J lost 2 bases, and 8 bases stayed unmatched. Germline CDR1 is MDHEN and CDR2 is SYDVKM. This CDR3 comprises 15 residues. CDR3: CATLGSGSNTGELFF. CDR3 bases: TGTGCCACCCTGGGTAGCGGGAGTAACACCGGGGAGCTGTTTTTT.

The chain links TRBV11-3 to TRBJ2-3; TRBD2 matches 7 bases. Germline V CDR1 and CDR2: SGHNT, YENEEA. This CDR3 is built from 17 residues. With 0 bases clipped from V and 2 bases from J, the junction kept 8 bases outside the gene matches. CDR3 protein: CASSLDVRLAHTDTQYF. The CDR3 nucleotides read TGTGCCAGCAGCTTAGACGTGCGACTAGCTCACACAGATACGCAGTATTTT.

The V gene is TRBV28, the J gene TRBJ2-7; no clear D. The CDR3 contains 13 residues. The V and J ends lost 6 bases and 0 bases respectively, with 9 bases between them. The germline CDR1 and CDR2 sequences are MDHEN and SYDVKM. CDR3 DNA: TGTGCCAGCAGGTGGCCTAGCTCCTACGAGCAGTACTTC. Residues: CASRWPSSYEQYF.

The chain links TRBV7-8 to TRBJ1-1; possibly TRBD1 for D (6 bases). V gave up 1 base and J gave up 4 bases, with 7 bases separating them. This CDR3 contains 13 residues. Per germline, CDR1 SGHVS and CDR2 FQNEAQ. CDR3 nucleotides: TGTGCCAGCAGCTTAGGGACAGTCACTGAAGCTTTCTTT. Translating it yields CASSLGTVTEAFF.

V is TRBV27 and J is TRBJ2-5; possible D gene TRBD1, 5 bases. CDR1 and CDR2 from the germline V gene are MNHEY and SMNVEV (reference sequence). The V and J ends lost 6 bases and 2 bases respectively, with 16 bases between them. The CDR3 spans 15 residues. The DNA of the CDR3 is TGTGCCAGCAGCCCGTCCGTGGGGCATCAAGAGACCCAGTACTTC. Its translation: CASSPSVGHQETQYF.

The chain is built from TRBV19 and TRBJ2-7, with 11 bases identical to TRBD2. From germline, CDR1 is LNHDA and CDR2 SQIVND (reference sequence). V lost 5 bases to trimming and J lost 5 bases; unmatched junction nucleotides: 11. The CDR3 has 16 amino acids. DNA of the CDR3: TGTGCCAGTAGTGCCCTCACTAGCGGGAGAAGTGACGAGCAGTACTTC. Translating it yields CASSALTSGRSDEQYF.

This chain joins TRBV5-1 and TRBJ2-3; D possibly corresponds to TRBD2 (5 bases). Germline-derived CDR1 and CDR2 are SGHRS and YFSETQ. CDR3 size: 15 residues. The V gene lost 4 bases and the J gene lost 0 bases, with 12 bases spanning the gap. CDR3 nucleotides: TGCGCCAGCAGCCTAGAGGGCCGAAGCACAGATACGCAGTATTTT. Protein product: CASSLEGRSTDTQYF.

The chain couples TRBV25-1 to TRBJ1-3, with 9 bases aligning to TRBD1. The CDR3 extends over 16 amino acids. V lost 3 bases, J lost 5 bases, and 8 bases stayed unmatched. Germline assignment: CDR1 MGHDK and CDR2 SYGVNS. As DNA, the CDR3 is TGTGCCAGCAGTGACGTAGGGACAGGGAAACGAAACACCATATATTTT. Its protein product is CASSDVGTGKRNTIYF. The full variable domain, in which reference TRBV25-1 and TRBJ1-3 provide the parts outside the CDR3, is EADIYQTPRYLVIGTGKKITLECSQTMGHDKMYWYQQDPGMELHLIHYSYGVNSTEKGDLSSESTVSRIRTEHFPLTLESARPSHTSQYLCASSDVGTGKRNTIYFGEGSWLTVV.

The chain is built from TRBV2 and TRBJ2-5; TRBD2 might be the D (5 bases). This CDR3 region has 10 residues. Trimming cost V 8 bases and J 4 bases, with 5 bases left between them. The germline V gene encodes CDR1 SNHLY and CDR2 FYNNEI. The CDR3 region is CASGRETQYF. The CDR3 DNA is TGTGCCAGCGGGAGAGAGACCCAGTACTTC.

The rearrangement uses TRBV19 and TRBJ2-1, with 9 bases identical to TRBD2. J lost 6 bases, V lost 4 bases, and 13 bases had no gene match. The germline gives CDR1 LNHDA, CDR2 SQIVND (reference sequence). This CDR3 contains 17 residues. CDR3 nucleotides: TGTGCCAGTAGTACCATCACCTCCGCGGGAGGGGTCAATGAGCAGTTCTTC. This gives the protein CASSTITSAGGVNEQFF.

V is TRBV2 and J is TRBJ1-2; D possibly corresponds to TRBD1 (5 bases). Trimming left V 1 base short and J 5 bases short, with 11 bases between. Germline V gene lookup returns CDR1 SNHLY and CDR2 FYNNEI. This CDR3 is 14 amino acids long. The chain's CDR3 is CASSEDGRDYGYTF. The CDR3 region has the DNA TGTGCCAGCAGTGAAGACGGCAGGGATTATGGCTACACCTTC.